This T cell receptor (beta chain) was profiled in a study of cytomegalovirus exposure and HLA in healthy donors. Germline values: CDR1 SGHVS, CDR2 FQNEAQ. The CDR3 is made up of 17 amino acids. PCR amplification relied on 60 Vbeta primers (plus 13 Jbeta primers). Some clones are missing from TCRdb's copy, which holds only in-frame ones; the method was immunoSEQ multiplex PCR. The repertoire consists of 85,000 to 130,000 clones, with more than 65% occurring once and the leading ten covering around 3.8%. The chain joins TRBV7-8 to TRBJ2-5, with D perhaps TRBD1 (5 bases). The J call may not be correct, given that the DNA end is closer to TRBJ2-7. This receptor was obtained from a woman in her forties or fifties in good health and CMV-seropositive. The sample comprised PBMCs. CDR3 residues: CASRPLFGATFSYEQYF. The CDR3 region has the DNA TGTGCCAGCAGACCCCTGTTTGGGGCGACTTTCTCCTACGAGCAGTACTTC.